A selection of T cell receptor beta chains follows, all from one sample in a study of OX40 agonist ivuxolimab in advanced cancers. Assay: immunoSEQ multiplex PCR; the TCRdb copy retains only in-frame clones and omits some. The data hold tens of thousands of clones, with over 75% observed a single time. The sample here was CD4+ or CD8+ T cells sorted from blood, taken in a trial of the OX40 agonist ivuxolimab. The receptors were sampled from an adult with an advanced solid tumor such as melanoma, head and neck, liver or kidney cancer. Each CDR3 is given with its conserved first and last residue. The order of the fields is D gene, clone size, CDR3 length, V gene, J gene, CDR3 protein, CDR3 DNA. The D gene is left open where the match is weak. Not all rows give a size; the values are once, few, many and, for expanded clones, a class.

TRBD1,-,13,TRBV2,TRBJ2-1,CASKNRGYNEQFF,TGTGCCAGCAAGAACAGGGGTTACAATGAGCAGTTCTTC
TRBD2,-,17,TRBV4-3,TRBJ2-1,CASSQLLLAGGYNEQFF,TGCGCCAGCAGCCAACTCTTACTAGCGGGGGGATACAATGAGCAGTTCTTC
-,-,12,TRBV9,TRBJ2-3,CASSLGQDTQYF,TGTGCCAGCAGCTTAGGGCAAGATACGCAGTATTTT
TRBD2,-,15,TRBV5-1,TRBJ2-1,CASSFSGRKVNEQFF,TGCGCCAGCAGCTTTAGCGGGAGGAAGGTCAATGAGCAGTTCTTC
-,few,13,TRBV10-3,TRBJ1-6,CAIGVQGESPLHF,TGTGCCATCGGCGTACAGGGAGAGTCACCCCTCCACTTT
TRBD2,-,16,TRBV7-2,TRBJ2-7,CASSTRLAGLTYEQYF,TGTGCCAGCAGCACTCGACTAGCGGGATTGACCTACGAGCAGTACTTC
TRBD1,few,18,TRBV28,TRBJ1-5,CASSLVRGTGGSNQPQHF,TGTGCCAGCAGCTTGGTCCGGGGGACAGGGGGGAGCAATCAGCCCCAGCATTTT
-,-,14,TRBV5-1,TRBJ1-1,CASSLVAGDTEAFF,TGCGCCAGCAGCTTGGTTGCAGGGGACACTGAAGCTTTCTTT
-,once,15,TRBV4-2,TRBJ1-3,CASSQAAWSGNTIYF,TGTGCCAGCAGCCAAGCTGCGTGGTCAGGAAACACCATATATTTT
TRBD1,-,16,TRBV5-1,TRBJ2-5,CASSAVGQGVAETQYF,TGCGCCAGCAGCGCGGTGGGACAGGGGGTAGCAGAGACCCAGTACTTC
TRBD1,-,14,TRBV27,TRBJ2-7,CASSVRQGSYEQYF,TGTGCCAGCAGTGTTCGACAGGGAAGCTACGAGCAGTACTTC
TRBD1,-,20,TRBV12-5,TRBJ2-2,CASGLVPRWGQESNTGELFF,TGTGCTAGTGGTTTGGTACCCCGCTGGGGACAGGAATCGAACACCGGGGAGCTGTTTTTT
-,-,15,TRBV7-6,TRBJ2-7,CASSLAGGASYEQYF,TGTGCCAGCAGCTTAGCGGGGGGGGCCTCCTACGAGCAGTACTTC
-,-,15,TRBV2,TRBJ2-2,CASSLVGVPTGELFF,TGTGCCAGCAGTCTGGTGGGAGTTCCCACCGGGGAGCTGTTTTTT
TRBD1,-,15,TRBV5-1,TRBJ1-2,CASSSTGQTNYGYTF,TGCGCCAGCAGCTCGACAGGGCAAACTAACTATGGCTACACCTTC
-,-,13,TRBV28,TRBJ2-7,CASSLTALYEQYF,TGTGCCAGCAGTTTAACTGCCTTGTACGAGCAGTACTTC
-,-,13,TRBV10-3,TRBJ1-1,CAISEKSFTEAFF,TGTGCCATCAGTGAAAAGAGTTTTACTGAAGCTTTCTTT
-,-,13,TRBV7-2,TRBJ1-1,CASSRRTDTEAFF,TGTGCCAGCAGCCGACGGACAGATACTGAAGCTTTCTTT
-,-,14,TRBV7-6,TRBJ1-3,CASSLEFGDLGIYF,TGTGCCAGCAGCTTAGAGTTTGGGGACCTAGGCATATATTTT
-,-,15,TRBV30,TRBJ1-2,CAWRPPSAANYGYTF,TGTGCCTGGAGACCTCCCTCCGCAGCGAACTATGGCTACACCTTC
TRBD2,-,14,TRBV5-4,TRBJ2-1,CAVPTSGIYNEQFF,TGTGCCGTTCCGACTAGCGGGATCTACAATGAGCAGTTCTTC
TRBD1,-,19,TRBV7-3,TRBJ2-6,CASSLWVPGQGSGANVLTF,TGTGCCAGCAGCTTATGGGTCCCGGGACAGGGGTCCGGGGCCAACGTCCTGACTTTC
-,-,13,TRBV7-2,TRBJ2-1,CASSLLPNNEQFF,TGTGCCAGCAGCTTACTTCCGAACAATGAGCAGTTCTTC
TRBD1,-,15,TRBV11-2,TRBJ1-1,CASSSGQGAWTEAFF,TGTGCCAGCAGCTCAGGACAGGGGGCTTGGACTGAAGCTTTCTTT
-,-,15,TRBV28,TRBJ1-1,CASSLYYSGHTEAFF,TGTGCCAGCAGTTTATACTACAGTGGGCACACTGAAGCTTTCTTT
TRBD1,once,13,TRBV11-2,TRBJ1-6,CASSLTGGSPLHF,TGTGCCAGCAGCCTTACAGGGGGTTCACCCCTCCACTTT
TRBD1,-,17,TRBV4-1,TRBJ2-4,CASSQPGTGVTKNIQYF,TGCGCCAGCAGCCAACCGGGGACAGGGGTAACCAAAAACATTCAGTACTTC
TRBD1,-,15,TRBV19,TRBJ1-6,CASSTGGTLNSPLHF,TGTGCCAGTAGTACAGGGGGCACGCTTAATTCACCCCTCCACTTT
-,-,12,TRBV29-1,TRBJ2-1,CSVGRQHNEQFF,TGCAGCGTTGGAAGACAGCACAATGAGCAGTTCTTC
-,once,12,TRBV2,TRBJ1-4,CASSEAWEKLFF,TGTGCCAGCAGTGAAGCTTGGGAAAAACTGTTTTTT
-,-,15,TRBV10-3,TRBJ1-5,CAISESFASNQPQHF,TGTGCCATCAGTGAGTCTTTCGCCAGCAATCAGCCCCAGCATTTT
-,-,16,TRBV5-1,TRBJ2-7,CASAINRDVASYEQYF,TGCGCCAGCGCGATTAACCGGGACGTGGCCTCCTACGAGCAGTACTTC
TRBD1,-,15,TRBV9,TRBJ1-1,CASSPRTGGNTEAFF,TGTGCCAGCAGCCCCAGGACAGGCGGGAACACTGAAGCTTTCTTT
-,-,18,TRBV4-2,TRBJ1-6,CASSLTPGLSGWNSPLHF,TGTGCCAGCAGCCTGACCCCTGGCCTCTCGGGATGGAATTCACCCCTCCACTTT
TRBD1,once,16,TRBV2,TRBJ2-1,CASRKGQGLGIHEQFF,TGTGCCAGCAGAAAAGGACAGGGCCTAGGAATCCATGAGCAGTTCTTC
TRBD1,once,15,TRBV28,TRBJ1-2,CASSSTGTGDYGYTF,TGTGCCAGCAGTTCCACCGGGACAGGGGACTATGGCTACACCTTC
-,-,11,TRBV7-9,TRBJ2-3,CASSLGLSQYF,TGTGCCAGCAGCTTAGGACTTTCACAGTATTTT
TRBD1,-,18,TRBV19,TRBJ1-2,CASSIYGTGGTPIYGYTF,TGTGCCAGTAGTATTTACGGGACAGGGGGGACACCCATCTATGGCTACACCTTC
-,once,16,TRBV13,TRBJ1-3,CASSLTLGGRGNTIYF,TGTGCCAGCAGCTTAACCCTAGGGGGGCGCGGAAACACCATATATTTT
-,-,15,TRBV28,TRBJ2-4,CASSLEDIAKNIQYF,TGTGCCAGCAGTTTAGAGGACATAGCCAAAAACATTCAGTACTTC
-,once,15,TRBV9,TRBJ2-3,CASSTRGESTDTQYF,TGTGCCAGCAGCACAAGGGGGGAAAGCACAGATACGCAGTATTTT
-,-,11,TRBV19,TRBJ1-1,CASNRGSEAFF,TGTGCCAGTAATAGGGGGTCTGAAGCTTTCTTT
-,-,11,TRBV20-1,TRBJ1-2,CSATEGLSYTF,TGCAGTGCTACGGAGGGACTGTCCTACACCTTC
TRBD2,-,14,TRBV6-6,TRBJ2-5,CASSSNLAVETQYF,TGTGCCAGCAGTTCCAATCTAGCGGTGGAGACCCAGTACTTC
TRBD1,-,16,TRBV7-2,TRBJ1-1,CASTPSSDRGNTEAFF,TGTGCCAGCACCCCATCCTCTGACAGGGGAAACACTGAAGCTTTCTTT
-,-,13,TRBV28,TRBJ2-7,CASSPAHSYEQYF,TGTGCCAGCAGCCCTGCCCACTCCTACGAGCAGTACTTC
-,-,17,TRBV5-1,TRBJ2-3,CASSLAMTASATDTQYF,TGCGCCAGCAGCTTGGCAATGACGGCCTCTGCCACAGATACGCAGTATTTT
-,-,13,TRBV5-4,TRBJ2-7,CASSLGVTGEQYF,TGTGCCAGCAGCTTAGGAGTCACAGGCGAGCAGTACTTC
-,-,16,TRBV4-3,TRBJ1-1,CASSQDSLGVNTEAFF,TGCGCCAGCAGCCAAGATTCACTAGGGGTGAACACTGAAGCTTTCTTT
-,-,13,TRBV7-2,TRBJ1-2,CASSPKPGGGYTF,TGTGCCAGCAGCCCAAAACCGGGTGGCGGCTACACCTTC
-,-,13,TRBV11-2,TRBJ2-7,CASSSPQGYEQYF,TGTGCCAGCAGCTCGCCTCAGGGCTACGAGCAGTACTTC
TRBD1,few,15,TRBV4-2,TRBJ1-5,CASSRRQGSNQPQHF,TGTGCCAGCAGCCGAAGACAGGGTAGCAATCAGCCCCAGCATTTT
-,few,14,TRBV28,TRBJ1-4,CASSSVRANEKLFF,TGTGCCAGCAGCTCGGTCAGAGCTAATGAAAAACTGTTTTTT
TRBD1,-,15,TRBV18,TRBJ2-5,CASSPSDRGTETQYF,TGTGCCAGCTCACCAAGTGACAGGGGAACAGAGACCCAGTACTTC
-,-,16,TRBV4-3,TRBJ2-2,CASSQVGRGLAGELFF,TGCGCCAGCAGCCAAGTGGGCCGGGGCCTGGCCGGGGAGCTGTTTTTT
TRBD1,-,16,TRBV11-3,TRBJ2-2,CASSLRSGTGGGELFF,TGTGCCAGCAGTTTACGCTCCGGGACAGGGGGCGGGGAGCTGTTTTTT
-,-,15,TRBV9,TRBJ2-1,CASSVSGISYNEQFF,TGTGCCAGCAGCGTTAGCGGAATCTCCTACAATGAGCAGTTCTTC